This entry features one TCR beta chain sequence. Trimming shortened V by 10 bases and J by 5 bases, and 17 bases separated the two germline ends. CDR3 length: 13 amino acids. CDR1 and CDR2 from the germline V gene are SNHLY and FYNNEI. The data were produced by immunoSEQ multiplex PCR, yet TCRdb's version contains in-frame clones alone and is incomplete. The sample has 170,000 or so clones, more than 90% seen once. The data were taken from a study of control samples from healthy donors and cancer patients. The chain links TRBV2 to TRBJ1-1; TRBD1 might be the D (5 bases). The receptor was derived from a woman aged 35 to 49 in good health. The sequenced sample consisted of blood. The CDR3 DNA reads TGTGCCATATCGGCAGGGAGGAGTACTGAAGCTTTCTTT. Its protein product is CAISAGRSTEAFF.